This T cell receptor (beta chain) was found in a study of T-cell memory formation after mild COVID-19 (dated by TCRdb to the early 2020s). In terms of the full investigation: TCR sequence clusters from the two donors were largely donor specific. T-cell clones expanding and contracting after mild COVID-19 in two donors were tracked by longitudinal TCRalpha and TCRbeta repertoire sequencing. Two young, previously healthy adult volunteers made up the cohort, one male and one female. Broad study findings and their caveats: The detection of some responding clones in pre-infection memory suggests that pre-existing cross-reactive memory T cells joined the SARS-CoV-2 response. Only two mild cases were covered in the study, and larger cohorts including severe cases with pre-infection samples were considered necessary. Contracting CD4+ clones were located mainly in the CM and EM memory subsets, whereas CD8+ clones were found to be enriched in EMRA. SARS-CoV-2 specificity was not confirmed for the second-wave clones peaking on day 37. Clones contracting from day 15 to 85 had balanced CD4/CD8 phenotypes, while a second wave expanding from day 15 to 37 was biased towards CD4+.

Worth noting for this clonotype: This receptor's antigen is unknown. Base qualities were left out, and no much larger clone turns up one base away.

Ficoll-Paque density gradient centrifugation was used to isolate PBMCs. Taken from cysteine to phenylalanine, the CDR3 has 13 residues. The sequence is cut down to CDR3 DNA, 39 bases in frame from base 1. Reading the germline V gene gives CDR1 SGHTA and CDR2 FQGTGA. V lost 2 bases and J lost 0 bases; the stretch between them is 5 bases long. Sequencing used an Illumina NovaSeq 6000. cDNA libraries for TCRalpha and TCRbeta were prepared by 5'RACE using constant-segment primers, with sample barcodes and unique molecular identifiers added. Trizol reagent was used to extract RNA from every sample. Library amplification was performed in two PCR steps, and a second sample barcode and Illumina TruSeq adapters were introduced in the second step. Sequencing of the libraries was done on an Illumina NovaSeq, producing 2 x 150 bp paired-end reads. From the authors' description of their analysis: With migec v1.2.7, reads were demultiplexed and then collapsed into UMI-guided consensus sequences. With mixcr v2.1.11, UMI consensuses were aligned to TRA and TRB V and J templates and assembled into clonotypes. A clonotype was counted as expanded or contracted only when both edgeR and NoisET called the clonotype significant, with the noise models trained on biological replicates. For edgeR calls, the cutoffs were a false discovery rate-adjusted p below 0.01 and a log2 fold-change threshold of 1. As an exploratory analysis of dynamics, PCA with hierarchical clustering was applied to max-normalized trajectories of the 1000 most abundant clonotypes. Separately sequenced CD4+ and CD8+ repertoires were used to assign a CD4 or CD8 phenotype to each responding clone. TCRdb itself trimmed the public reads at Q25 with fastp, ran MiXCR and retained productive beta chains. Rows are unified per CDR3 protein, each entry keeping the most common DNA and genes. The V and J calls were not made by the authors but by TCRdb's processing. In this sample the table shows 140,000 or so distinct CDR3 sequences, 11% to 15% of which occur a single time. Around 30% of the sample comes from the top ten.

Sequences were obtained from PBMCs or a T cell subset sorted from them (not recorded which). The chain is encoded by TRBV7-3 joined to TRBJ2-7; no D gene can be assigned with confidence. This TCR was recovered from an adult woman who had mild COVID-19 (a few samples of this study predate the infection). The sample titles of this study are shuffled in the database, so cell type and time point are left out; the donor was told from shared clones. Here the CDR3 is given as CASSLGISYEQYF. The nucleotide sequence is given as TGTGCCAGCAGCTTAGGGATCTCCTACGAGCAGTACTTC.